This T cell receptor beta chain appears in the sequencing data of a study of beta chain features in type 1 diabetes. This clone was recorded many times. What it recognizes is unknown. V was clipped by 5 bases and J by 4 bases, with 14 bases between them. CDR1 and CDR2 from the germline V gene are SQVTM and ANQGSEA. The length of the CDR3 is 14 residues. All of the isolated RNA was reverse transcribed, so expressed TCRB transcripts were sequenced. Libraries were prepared by immunoSEQ multiplex PCR; TCRdb keeps only in-frame clonotypes and omits some of them. Of around 200,000 clones listed, 10% to 15% are singletons. Study-wide results and limits: TCRB CDR3s were moderately but significantly shorter in Type 1 diabetes patients in all four CD4+ subsets.

The origin of this receptor is a woman in her late teens or twenties in good health. Sequenced: central memory CD4+ T cells from blood. V is TRBV29-1 and J is TRBJ1-4; no reliable D call. CDR3 DNA sequence: TGCAGCGTTAGTCCGCGGAGCTTTAATGAAAAACTGTTTTTT. Its translation: CSVSPRSFNEKLFF.